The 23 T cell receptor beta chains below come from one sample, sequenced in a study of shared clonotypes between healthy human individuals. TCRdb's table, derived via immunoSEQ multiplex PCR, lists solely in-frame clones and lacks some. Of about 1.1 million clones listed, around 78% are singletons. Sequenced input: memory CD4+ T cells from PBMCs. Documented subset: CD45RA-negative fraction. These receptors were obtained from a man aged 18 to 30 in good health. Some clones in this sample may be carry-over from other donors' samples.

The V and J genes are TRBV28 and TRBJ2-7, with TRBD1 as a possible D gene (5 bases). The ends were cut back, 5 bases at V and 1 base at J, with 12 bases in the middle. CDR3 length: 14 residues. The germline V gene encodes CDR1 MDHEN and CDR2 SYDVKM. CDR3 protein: CASSLPGRSYEQYF. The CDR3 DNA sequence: TGTGCCAGCAGTCTGCCAGGGCGATCCTACGAGCAGTACTTC. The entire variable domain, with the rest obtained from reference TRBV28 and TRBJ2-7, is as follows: DVKVTQSSRYLVKRTGEKVFLECVQDMDHENMFWYRQDPGLGLRLIYFSYDVKMKEKGDIPEGYSVSREKKERFSLILESASTNQTSMYLCASSLPGRSYEQYFGPGTRLTVT.

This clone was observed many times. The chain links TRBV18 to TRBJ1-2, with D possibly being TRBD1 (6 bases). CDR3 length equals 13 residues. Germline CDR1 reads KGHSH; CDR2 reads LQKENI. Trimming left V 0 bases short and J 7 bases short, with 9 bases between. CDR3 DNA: TGTGCCAGCTCACCACCTGGGGGCAGTGGCTACACCTTC. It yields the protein CASSPPGGSGYTF.

CDR3 coding DNA: TGTGCCAGCGCCCGCGAAGGGCGGAGTGGCTACACCTTC. It yields the protein CASAREGRSGYTF. The chain employs TRBV27 and TRBJ1-2; D not certain. Germline V gene sequence: CDR1 MNHEY, CDR2 SMNVEV (reference sequence). Trimming removed 8 bases from V and 7 bases from J, with 17 bases in between. The CDR3 consists of 13 residues.

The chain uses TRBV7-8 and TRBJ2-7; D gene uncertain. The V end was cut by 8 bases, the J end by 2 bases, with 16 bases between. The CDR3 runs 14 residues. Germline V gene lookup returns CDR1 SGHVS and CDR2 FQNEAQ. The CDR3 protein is CASVLTAPTYEQYF. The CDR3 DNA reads TGTGCCAGCGTGCTAACAGCACCGACCTACGAGCAGTACTTC.

In DNA, the CDR3 is TGTGCCAGCAGTCGGCCCCCGATGGAGACCCAGTACTTC. The encoded protein is CASSRPPMETQYF. V gene TRBV28 combines with J gene TRBJ2-5; D unresolved. V lost 5 bases and J 5 bases, leaving 12 bases between the germline ends. This CDR3 is built from 13 residues. CDR1 is MDHEN, CDR2 SYDVKM, per germline.

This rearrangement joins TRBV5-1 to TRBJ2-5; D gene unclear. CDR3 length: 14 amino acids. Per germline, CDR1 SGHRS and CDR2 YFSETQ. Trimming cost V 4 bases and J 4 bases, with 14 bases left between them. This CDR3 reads CASSPGPGSETQYF. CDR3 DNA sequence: TGCGCCAGCAGCCCCGGGCCCGGTTCAGAGACCCAGTACTTC.

The CDR3 DNA is TGCGCCAGCAGCTTCCCAGAGCTAGCGGGTTTTAAAAATGAGCAGTTCTTC. Residues: CASSFPELAGFKNEQFF. The V and J genes are TRBV5-1 and TRBJ2-1; the match to TRBD2 covers 8 bases. V trimming: 2 bases; J trimming: 7 bases; junction bases outside the gene matches: 14. Germline CDR1 reads SGHRS; CDR2 reads YFSETQ. This CDR3 contains 17 residues.

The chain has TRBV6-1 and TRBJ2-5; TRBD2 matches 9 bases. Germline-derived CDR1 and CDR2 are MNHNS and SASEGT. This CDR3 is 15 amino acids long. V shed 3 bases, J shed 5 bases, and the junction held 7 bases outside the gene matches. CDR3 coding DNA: TGTGCCAGCAGTGACGGGACTAGCAGGTTGGAGACCCAGTACTTC. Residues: CASSDGTSRLETQYF.

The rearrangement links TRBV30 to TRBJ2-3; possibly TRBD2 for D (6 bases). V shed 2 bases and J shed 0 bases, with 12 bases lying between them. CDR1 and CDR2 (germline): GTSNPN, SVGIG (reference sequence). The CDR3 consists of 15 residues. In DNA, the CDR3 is TGTGCCTGGAGTCTGTTAGCGGCTAGCACAGATACGCAGTATTTT. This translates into CAWSLLAASTDTQYF.

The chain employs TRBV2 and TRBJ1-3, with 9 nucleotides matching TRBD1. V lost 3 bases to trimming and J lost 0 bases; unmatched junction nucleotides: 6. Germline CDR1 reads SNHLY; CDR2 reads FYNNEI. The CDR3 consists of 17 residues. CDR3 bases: TGTGCCAGCAGTGATTTGGACAGGGGCCTCTCTGGAAACACCATATATTTT. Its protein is CASSDLDRGLSGNTIYF.

The CDR3 DNA is TGTGCCAGCAGCTTGGACGACAGGGGAGAGACCCAGTACTTC. The encoded protein is CASSLDDRGETQYF. The rearrangement joins TRBV5-6 to TRBJ2-5; 8 positions match TRBD1. This CDR3 has 14 residues. With V trimmed by 0 bases and J by 4 bases, 2 bases remained unmatched. Germline loops: CDR1 SGHDT, CDR2 YYEEEE.

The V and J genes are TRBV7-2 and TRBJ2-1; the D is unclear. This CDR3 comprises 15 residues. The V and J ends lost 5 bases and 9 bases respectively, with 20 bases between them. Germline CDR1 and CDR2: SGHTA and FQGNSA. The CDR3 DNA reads TGTGCCAGCAGCCTACAAAGTGAAAGTCACAGTGAGCAGTTCTTC. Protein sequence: CASSLQSESHSEQFF.

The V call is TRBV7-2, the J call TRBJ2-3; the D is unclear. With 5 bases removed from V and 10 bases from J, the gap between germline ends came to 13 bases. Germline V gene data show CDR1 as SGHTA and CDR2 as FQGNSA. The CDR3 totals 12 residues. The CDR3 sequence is CASSETQPAQYF. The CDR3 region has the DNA TGTGCCAGCAGCGAGACCCAACCGGCGCAGTATTTT.

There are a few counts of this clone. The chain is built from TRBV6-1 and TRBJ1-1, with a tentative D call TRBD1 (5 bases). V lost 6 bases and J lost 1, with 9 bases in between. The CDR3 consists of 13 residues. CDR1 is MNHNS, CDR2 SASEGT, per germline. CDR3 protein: CASSAGWNTEAFF. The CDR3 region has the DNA TGTGCCAGCAGCGCAGGGTGGAACACTGAAGCTTTCTTT.

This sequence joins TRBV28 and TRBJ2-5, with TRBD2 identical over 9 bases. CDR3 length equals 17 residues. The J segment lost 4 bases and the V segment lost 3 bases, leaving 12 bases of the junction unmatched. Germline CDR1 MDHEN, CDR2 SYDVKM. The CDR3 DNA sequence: TGTGCCAGCAGTTTTTGGCTAGCGGGACGGGGCAGAGAGACCCAGTACTTC. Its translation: CASSFWLAGRGRETQYF.

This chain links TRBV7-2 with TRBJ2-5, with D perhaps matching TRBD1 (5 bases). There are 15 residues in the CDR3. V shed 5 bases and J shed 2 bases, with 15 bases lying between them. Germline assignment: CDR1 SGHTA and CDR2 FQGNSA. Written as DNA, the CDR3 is TGTGCCAGCAGCACGAGCCCAGGGTCGCAAGAGACCCAGTACTTC. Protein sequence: CASSTSPGSQETQYF.

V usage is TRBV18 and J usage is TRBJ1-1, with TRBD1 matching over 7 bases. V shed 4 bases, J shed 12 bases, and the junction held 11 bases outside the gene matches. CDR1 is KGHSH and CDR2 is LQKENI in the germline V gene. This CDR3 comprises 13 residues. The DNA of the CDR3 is TGTGCCAGCTCACGACGGGACAGCAAGTTGACTTTCTTT. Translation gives CASSRRDSKLTFF. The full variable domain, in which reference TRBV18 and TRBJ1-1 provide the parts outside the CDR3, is NAGVMQNPRHLVRRRGQEARLRCSPMKGHSHVYWYRQLPEEGLKFMVYLQKENIIDESGMPKERFSAEFPKEGPSILRIQQVVRGDSAAYFCASSRRDSKLTFFGQGTRLTVV.

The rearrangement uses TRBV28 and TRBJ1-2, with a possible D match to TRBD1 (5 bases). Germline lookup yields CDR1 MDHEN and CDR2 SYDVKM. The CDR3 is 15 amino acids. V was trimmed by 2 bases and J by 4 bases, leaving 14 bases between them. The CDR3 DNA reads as TGTGCCAGCAGTTTACTCGCAGGGCCTATCTATGGCTACACCTTC. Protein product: CASSLLAGPIYGYTF.

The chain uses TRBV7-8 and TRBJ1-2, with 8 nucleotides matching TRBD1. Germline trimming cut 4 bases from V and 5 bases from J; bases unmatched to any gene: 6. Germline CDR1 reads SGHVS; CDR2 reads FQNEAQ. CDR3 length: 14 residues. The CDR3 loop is CASSSKTGDYGYTF. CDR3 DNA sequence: TGTGCCAGCAGCTCTAAGACAGGGGATTATGGCTACACCTTC. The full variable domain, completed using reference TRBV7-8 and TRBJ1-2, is GAGVSQSPRYKVAKRGQDVALRCDPISGHVSLFWYQQALGQGPEFLTYFQNEAQLDKSGLPSDRFFAERPEGSVSTLKIQRTQQEDSAVYLCASSSKTGDYGYTFGSGTRLTVV.

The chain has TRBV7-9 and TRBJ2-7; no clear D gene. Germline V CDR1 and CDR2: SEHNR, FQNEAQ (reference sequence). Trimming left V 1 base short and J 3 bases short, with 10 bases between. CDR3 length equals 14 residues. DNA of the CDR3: TGTGCCAGCAGCTTAGTTGGCGGAAACTACGAGCAGTACTTC. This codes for CASSLVGGNYEQYF.

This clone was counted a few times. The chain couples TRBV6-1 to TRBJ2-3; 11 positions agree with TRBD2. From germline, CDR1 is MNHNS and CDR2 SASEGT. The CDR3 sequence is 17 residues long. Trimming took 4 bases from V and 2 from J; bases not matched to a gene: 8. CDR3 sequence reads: CASSAKGTSGITDTQYF. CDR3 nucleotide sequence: TGTGCCAGCAGTGCAAAGGGGACTAGCGGAATCACAGATACGCAGTATTTT.

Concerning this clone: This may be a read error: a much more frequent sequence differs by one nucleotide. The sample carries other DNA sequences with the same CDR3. The CDR3 nucleotides read TGTGCCAGCAGTTTAGGCTACGAGCAGTACTTC. Protein sequence: CASSLGYEQYF. The chain recombines TRBV27 with TRBJ2-7; D not resolved. Germline V gene sequence: CDR1 MNHEY, CDR2 SMNVEV (reference sequence). This CDR3 is built from 11 residues. V was trimmed by 2 bases and J by 3 bases, leaving 2 bases between them.

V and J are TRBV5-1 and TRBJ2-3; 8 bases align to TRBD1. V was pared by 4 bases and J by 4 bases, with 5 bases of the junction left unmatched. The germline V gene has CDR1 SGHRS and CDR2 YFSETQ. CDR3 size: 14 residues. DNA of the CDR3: TGCGCCAGCAGCCACGGACAGGGTCCAGATACGCAGTATTTT. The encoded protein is CASSHGQGPDTQYF.